This TCR beta chain is drawn from a study of T cell responses to AZD1222 COVID-19 vaccine. The CDR3 totals 12 residues. Trimming stripped 7 bases from V and 4 bases from J, with 9 bases between. The germline V gene encodes CDR1 MNHEY and CDR2 SVGAGI. The assay was immunoSEQ multiplex PCR, and TCRdb's table has in-frame clones only and misses some. Of 120,000 or so clones in the sample, roughly 90% were seen once. Sequenced material: peripheral blood, taken 28 days after the second AZD1222 dose. The sequence was collected from an adult who received the AZD1222 COVID-19 vaccine. The J gene is TRBJ2-3, the V gene TRBV6-5, with D tentatively TRBD2 (5 bases). In nucleotides, the CDR3 is TGTGCCAGCAAGAGGGCTCCAGATACGCAGTATTTT. This codes for CASKRAPDTQYF.